Presented here are 10 T cell receptor beta chains from one specimen sequenced in a study of post-analysis software for immune sequencing data. Study results and limitations: Four or five TRBV segments (TRBV5-6, TRBV5-1 and TRBV20-1 among them) occurred more frequently in patients than in controls.

For these TCRs, the target antigens are not known. Unique molecular identifiers were present in the TCR beta cDNA libraries. TCRdb reprocessed the PCR reads via MiXCR and lists one record per CDR3 protein. Here the sample spans about 200,000 distinct CDR3 sequences, over 25% being singletons. Material: blood. Source of these receptors: a girl aged 2-17 years with multiple sclerosis.

This clonotype has at least ten counts. The V call is TRBV20-1, the J call TRBJ1-2; D is unclear. Germline V gene data show CDR1 as DFQATT and CDR2 as SNEGSKA (reference sequence). The CDR3 contains 10 residues. V lost 5 bases, J lost 1 base, and 2 bases lay in between. CDR3 nucleotide sequence: TGCAGTGCTTATAACTATGGCTACACCTTC. Translating gives CSAYNYGYTF.

This clonotype was detected ten times or more. The CDR3 reads CASNIDSYNEQFF. For the CDR3, the DNA is TGTGCCAGCAATATAGACTCCTACAATGAGCAGTTCTTC. The chain couples TRBV7-9 to TRBJ2-1; D ambiguous. The CDR3 is 13 amino acids. Germline CDR1 and CDR2: SEHNR and FQNEAQ (reference sequence). V lost 7 bases to trimming and J lost 0 bases, with 7 bases between them.

The chain joins TRBV28 to TRBJ2-2, with a weak D call TRBD1 (5 bases). The V and J ends lost 8 bases and 1 base respectively, with 8 bases between them. There are 13 residues in the CDR3. Germline V gene sequence: CDR1 MDHEN, CDR2 SYDVKM. CDR3 loop: CASPDRNTGELFF. CDR3 DNA sequence: TGTGCCAGCCCTGACAGGAACACCGGGGAGCTGTTTTTT.

This clonotype was detected ten times or more. The chain is built from TRBV4-1 and TRBJ2-7, with D maybe TRBD1 (6 bases). This CDR3 is built from 15 residues. The germline V gene has CDR1 MGHRA and CDR2 YSYEKL. Trimming shortened V by 3 bases and J by 2 bases, and 14 bases separated the two germline ends. The CDR3 DNA sequence: TGCGCCAGCAGCCAGCCCGGGACACCACCCTACGAGCAGTACTTC. This translates into CASSQPGTPPYEQYF.

The sample holds many counts of this clonotype. The V call is TRBV20-1, the J call TRBJ1-2; TRBD1 is a possible D gene (5 bases). This CDR3 is 12 amino acids long. The V gene lost 2 bases and the J gene lost 4 bases, with 8 bases spanning the gap. Germline CDR1 is DFQATT and CDR2 is SNEGSKA (reference sequence). CDR3 amino acids: CSARLGGYGYTF. The DNA for the CDR3 is TGCAGTGCTAGACTGGGGGGCTATGGCTACACCTTC.

This clonotype was counted at least ten times. The chain uses TRBV7-2 and TRBJ1-5; weak D call: TRBD1 (5 bases). V lost 3 bases to trimming and J lost 5 bases, with 11 bases between them. The CDR3 is made up of 14 amino acids. Germline V gene data show CDR1 as SGHTA and CDR2 as FQGNSA. This chain's CDR3 is CASSFIAQDQPQHF. The CDR3 bases are TGTGCCAGCAGCTTCATAGCACAGGATCAGCCCCAGCATTTT.

As for this clonotype: A much larger clone is a single base away; this may be a read error. The rearrangement uses TRBV6-1 and TRBJ2-7; D is unclear. This CDR3 is built from 14 residues. V lost 1 base and J lost 4, with 11 bases in between. Germline V lookup: CDR1 MNHNS, CDR2 SASEGT. This chain's CDR3 is CASSEVLHGYEQYF. For the CDR3, the DNA is TGTGCCAGCAGTGAAGTCCTACATGGTTACGAGCAGTACTTC.

This clonotype was detected many times. The rearrangement uses TRBV5-1 and TRBJ1-1; weak D call: TRBD1 (5 bases). With 4 bases removed from V and 1 base from J, the gap between germline ends came to 17 bases. Germline-derived CDR1 and CDR2 are SGHRS and YFSETQ. The CDR3 sequence is 16 residues long. CDR3 protein: CASSNAQGTSNTEAFF. CDR3 nucleotide sequence: TGCGCCAGCAGCAACGCACAAGGGACTTCGAACACTGAAGCTTTCTTT.

This clonotype was seen repeatedly, ten times or more. The chain is built from TRBV7-9 and TRBJ2-4, with 7 bases matching TRBD1. Germline-derived CDR1 and CDR2 are SEHNR and FQNEAQ (reference sequence). The CDR3 consists of 15 residues. J lost 7 bases, V lost 5 bases, and 11 bases had no gene match. As DNA, the CDR3 is TGTGCCAGCAGCATCGACAGGGAAGTTGGGAACATTCAGTACTTC. Its translation: CASSIDREVGNIQYF. The complete variable domain, with remaining parts taken from reference TRBV7-9 and TRBJ2-4, reads DTGVSQNPRHKITKRGQNVTFRCDPISEHNRLYWYRQTLGQGPEFLTYFQNEAQLEKSRLLSDRFSAERPKGSFSTLEIQRTEQGDSAMYLCASSIDREVGNIQYFGAGTRLSVL.

This chain uses TRBV5-4 with TRBJ1-1; 11 nucleotides line up with TRBD1. CDR1 and CDR2 (germline): SGHNT, YYREEE (reference sequence). The CDR3 is 14 residues long. V gave up 4 bases and J gave up 3 bases; unmatched junction bases: 2. In DNA, the CDR3 is TGTGCCAGCAGCGGGGACAGGGGGGACACTGAAGCTTTCTTT. Translation: CASSGDRGDTEAFF.